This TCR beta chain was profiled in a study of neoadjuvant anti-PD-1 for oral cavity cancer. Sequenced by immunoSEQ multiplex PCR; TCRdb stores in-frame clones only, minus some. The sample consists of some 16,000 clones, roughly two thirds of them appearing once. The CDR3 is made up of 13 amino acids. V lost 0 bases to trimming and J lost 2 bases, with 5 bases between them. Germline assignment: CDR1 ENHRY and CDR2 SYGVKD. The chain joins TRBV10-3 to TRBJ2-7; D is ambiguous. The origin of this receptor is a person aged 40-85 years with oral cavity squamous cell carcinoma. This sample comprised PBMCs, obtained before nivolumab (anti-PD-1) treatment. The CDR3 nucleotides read TGTGCCATCAGTGAGTCGACGGCCTACGAGCAGTACTTC. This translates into CAISESTAYEQYF.